The rows below give T cell receptor beta chains drawn from one sample of a study of vaccination and CD4 T cells after COVID-19. TCRdb reanalysed the PCR reads using MiXCR and keeps one entry per CDR3 protein. Here the sample spans around 31,000 distinct CDR3 sequences, 49% being singletons. The input for sequencing was CD4+ T cells from blood, taken about 7 months after SARS-CoV-2 vaccination. These receptors were obtained from a human donor who had recovered from COVID-19. Both conserved end residues are part of each CDR3. Each record gives: D gene, V gene, J gene, clone size, CDR3 protein, CDR3 DNA. D genes are given only for firm matches. Part of the rows lack a size; the others show once, few, many or a class for expanded clones.

TRBD1	TRBV6-1	TRBJ1-2	few	CASSARTGSDYGYTF	TGTGCCAGCAGTGCAAGGACAGGGTCGGACTATGGCTACACCTTC
NA	TRBV27	TRBJ2-7	NA	CASSFRGARNGEQYF	TGTGCCAGCAGTTTTAGGGGGGCGCGAAATGGCGAGCAGTACTTC
TRBD1	TRBV19	TRBJ1-2	NA	CASSIRTGRRDYGYTF	TGTGCCAGTAGTATTCGGACAGGGAGAAGGGACTATGGCTACACCTTC
TRBD2	TRBV24-1	TRBJ2-1	NA	CATSQRGYSYNEQFF	TGTGCCACCAGTCAGCGGGGCTACTCCTACAATGAGCAGTTCTTC
NA	TRBV10-2	TRBJ1-1	NA	CASRFGGGSIPEAFF	TGCGCCAGCAGATTCGGGGGCGGCTCCATTCCTGAAGCTTTCTTT
TRBD2	TRBV7-2	TRBJ2-7	NA	CASSFVASGDEQYF	TGTGCCAGCAGCTTTGTCGCTAGCGGAGACGAGCAGTACTTC
NA	TRBV6-1	TRBJ1-5	few	CASRRGKTEGQPQHF	TGTGCCAGCAGACGCGGGAAGACAGAGGGTCAGCCCCAGCATTTT
TRBD1	TRBV6-1	TRBJ1-6	NA	CASRSGGENSPLHF	TGTGCCAGCAGATCAGGGGGAGAAAATTCACCCCTCCACTTT
NA	TRBV4-2	TRBJ2-1	NA	CASSPEGRNNEQFF	TGTGCCAGCAGCCCCGAGGGCCGCAACAATGAGCAGTTCTTC
TRBD2	TRBV7-2	TRBJ2-2	few	CASSLGLAGGTGELFF	TGTGCCAGCAGCTTGGGACTAGCGGGAGGGACCGGGGAGCTGTTTTTT
TRBD2	TRBV5-1	TRBJ2-7	few	CASSLLAGTGSYEQYF	TGCGCCAGCAGCTTACTAGCGGGGACTGGGTCCTACGAGCAGTACTTC
NA	TRBV20-1	TRBJ2-2	NA	CSARMSRGVGELFF	TGCAGTGCTAGGATGTCGCGAGGGGTCGGGGAGCTGTTTTTT
NA	TRBV18	TRBJ2-5	NA	CASSPPQSRETQYF	TGTGCCAGCTCACCACCCCAGAGTCGAGAGACCCAGTACTTC
TRBD2	TRBV7-9	TRBJ2-3	NA	CASSFLSAGGTDTQYF	TGTGCCAGCAGCTTTCTATCCGCGGGAGGCACAGATACGCAGTATTTT
TRBD1	TRBV6-1	TRBJ2-2	NA	CASIGQGSITGELFF	TGTGCCAGCATCGGACAGGGGAGTATCACCGGGGAGCTGTTTTTT
NA	TRBV28	TRBJ1-5	NA	CASIGGNYQPRHF	TGTGCCAGCATCGGCGGAAACTATCAGCCCCGGCATTTT
TRBD1	TRBV5-1	TRBJ1-2	once	CASSLSAGGNYGYTF	TGCGCCAGCAGCTTGTCGGCAGGGGGGAACTATGGCTACACCTTC
TRBD1	TRBV5-1	TRBJ2-7	NA	CASSQTGGEQYF	TGCGCCAGCAGCCAGACAGGGGGCGAGCAGTACTTC
NA	TRBV6-2/TRBV6-3	TRBJ1-1	NA	CASSYSRQVSLAFF	TGTGCCAGCAGTTACTCGAGACAGGTCTCACTAGCTTTCTTT
TRBD1	TRBV5-1	TRBJ2-7	NA	CASSTDRVEQYF	TGCGCCAGCAGCACGGACAGGGTCGAGCAGTACTTC
TRBD1	TRBV6-1	TRBJ1-6	medium-sized	CASSSPPGQGAYSPLHF	TGTGCCAGCAGTAGCCCCCCCGGACAGGGGGCTTATTCACCCCTCCACTTT